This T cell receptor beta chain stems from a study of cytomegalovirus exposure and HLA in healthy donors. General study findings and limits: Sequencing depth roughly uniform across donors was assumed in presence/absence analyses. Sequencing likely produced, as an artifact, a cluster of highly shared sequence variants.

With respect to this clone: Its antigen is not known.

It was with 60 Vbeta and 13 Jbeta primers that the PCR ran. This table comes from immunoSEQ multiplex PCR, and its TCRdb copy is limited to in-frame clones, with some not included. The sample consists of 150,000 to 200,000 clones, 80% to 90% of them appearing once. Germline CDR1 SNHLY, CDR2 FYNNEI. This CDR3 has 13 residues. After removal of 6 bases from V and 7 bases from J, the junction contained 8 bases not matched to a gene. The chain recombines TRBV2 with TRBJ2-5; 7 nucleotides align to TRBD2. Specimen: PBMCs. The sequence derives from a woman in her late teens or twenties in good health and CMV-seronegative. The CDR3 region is CASSVSGATTQYF. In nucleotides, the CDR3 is TGTGCCAGCAGCGTAAGCGGGGCAACGACCCAGTACTTC. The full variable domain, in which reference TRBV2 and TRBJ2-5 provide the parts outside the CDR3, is EPEVTQTPSHQVTQMGQEVILRCVPISNHLYFYWYRQILGQKVEFLVSFYNNEISEKSEIFDDQFSVERPDGSNFTLKIRSTKLEDSAMYFCASSVSGATTQYFGPGTRLLVL.